The 32 T cell receptor beta chains reported below all come from one sample, sequenced in a study of early T cells in non-severe SARS-CoV-2 infection. TCRdb itself ran the 5' RACE reads through MiXCR, one entry per CDR3 protein. The data show tens of thousands of distinct CDR3 sequences, roughly 4.1% seen once. Sequencing was done on a sample of whole blood. The receptor source for this set is an adult who was a healthcare worker with PCR-confirmed SARS-CoV-2 infection or an uninfected control (not recorded which).

In its sample, this clonotype was seen a few times. V and J are TRBV11-2 and TRBJ2-5; D gene ambiguous. V was pared by 4 bases and J by 7 bases, with 22 bases between. The CDR3 loop spans 16 amino acids. Germline CDR1 reads SGHAT; CDR2 reads FQNNGV. Written as DNA, the CDR3 is TGTGCCAGCAGCTCCAAAGCTAGATCCCTCCCCGTGACCCAGTACTTC. Amino acid sequence: CASSSKARSLPVTQYF. Drawing the rest from reference TRBV11-2 and TRBJ2-5, the complete variable domain is EAGVAQSPRYKIIEKRQSVAFWCNPISGHATLYWYQQILGQGPKLLIQFQNNGVVDDSQLPKDRFSAERLKGVDSTLKIQPAKLEDSAVYLCASSSKARSLPVTQYFGPGTRLLVL.

This clonotype was detected many times. The rearrangement joins TRBV9 to TRBJ2-3; possible D gene TRBD2, 5 bases. Germline V gives CDR1 SGDLS, CDR2 YYNGEE. Trimming pared 2 bases from V and 0 bases from J, leaving 13 bases between. CDR3 size: 16 residues. This chain's CDR3 is CASSVGLALSTDTQYF. DNA of the CDR3: TGTGCCAGCAGCGTTGGGCTAGCCCTCAGCACAGATACGCAGTATTTT.

This clonotype came up many times. The J gene is TRBJ2-3, the V gene TRBV20-1; no firm D call. The CDR3 contains 17 residues. Trimming pared 5 bases from V and 1 base from J, leaving 22 bases between. Germline loops: CDR1 DFQATT, CDR2 SNEGSKA (reference sequence). CDR3 amino acids: CSARPEWKLFRTDTQYF. In DNA, the CDR3 is TGCAGTGCTCGGCCAGAGTGGAAGCTTTTTCGCACAGATACGCAGTATTTT.

V usage is TRBV10-3 and J usage is TRBJ2-2; 7 bases match TRBD1. Germline CDR1 is ENHRY and CDR2 is SYGVKD. Unmatched junction bases numbered 5, after V lost 10 bases and J lost 0 bases. This CDR3 contains 14 residues. CDR3 DNA: TGTGCCACCCTGGACAGGTCGAACACCGGGGAGCTGTTTTTT. Translated: CATLDRSNTGELFF.

This clonotype was found many times. The CDR3 DNA reads as TGTGCCAGCAGCCCTCAGGCGGGACTGAACACCGGGGAGCTGTTTTTT. Encoded protein: CASSPQAGLNTGELFF. The chain links TRBV5-4 to TRBJ2-2; TRBD2 might be the D (6 bases). V was trimmed by 4 bases and J by 1 base, leaving 14 bases between them. Germline V gene sequence: CDR1 SGHNT, CDR2 YYREEE (reference sequence). The CDR3 consists of 16 residues.

This clonotype was detected a few times. This rearrangement joins TRBV29-1 to TRBJ2-5; 9 positions match TRBD2. CDR3 size: 14 residues. Germline loops: CDR1 SQVTM, CDR2 ANQGSEA. The junction had 8 bases not matched to a gene; V was cut back by 5 bases and J by 4 bases. CDR3 sequence (DNA): TGCAGCGTTACATTAGCGGGAGCTCTAGAGACCCAGTACTTC. It encodes CSVTLAGALETQYF.

A few counts support this clonotype. J is TRBJ2-3 and V is TRBV12-5; 9 bases are shared with TRBD2. With 1 base clipped from V and 5 bases from J, the junction kept 4 bases outside the gene matches. The CDR3 sequence is 15 residues long. Germline values: CDR1 LGHNT, CDR2 FRNRAP. CDR3 sequence (DNA): TGTGCTAGTGGTTTGGGGCGGGAGGGCCGAGATACGCAGTATTTT. This translates into CASGLGREGRDTQYF.

There are many counts of this clonotype. The chain joins TRBV18 to TRBJ2-1, with TRBD2 matching over 10 bases. J lost 10 bases, V lost 0 bases, and 6 bases had no gene match. CDR3 length: 15 residues. Germline V gene sequence: CDR1 KGHSH, CDR2 LQKENI. Here the CDR3 reads CASSPPASGSSEQFF. CDR3 nucleotides: TGTGCCAGCTCACCACCGGCTAGCGGGAGTTCGGAGCAGTTCTTC. Together with reference TRBV18 and TRBJ2-1, the CDR3 gives the full variable domain: NAGVMQNPRHLVRRRGQEARLRCSPMKGHSHVYWYRQLPEEGLKFMVYLQKENIIDESGMPKERFSAEFPKEGPSILRIQQVVRGDSAAYFCASSPPASGSSEQFFGPGTRLTVL.

The genes are TRBV29-1 and TRBJ2-7; 7 bases line up with TRBD2. Germline V gives CDR1 SQVTM, CDR2 ANQGSEA. The V segment lost 4 bases and the J segment 2 bases; nucleotides outside the gene matches: 8. The CDR3 runs 14 residues. The CDR3: CSVVPAGPTYEQYF. As DNA, the CDR3 is TGCAGCGTTGTACCAGCGGGACCAACCTACGAGCAGTACTTC.

This clonotype was seen many times. The genes are TRBV11-2 and TRBJ2-2; 7 bases agree with TRBD2. V trimming: 5 bases; J trimming: 6 bases; junction bases outside the gene matches: 6. The germline gives CDR1 SGHAT, CDR2 FQNNGV. The CDR3 length is 14 residues. The CDR3 loop reads CASSISGLAGELFF. The CDR3 DNA is TGTGCCAGCAGCATTAGCGGGTTGGCCGGGGAGCTGTTTTTT.

This clonotype was recorded many times. The chain uses TRBV12-3 or TRBV12-4 and TRBJ2-1; 9 bases line up with TRBD1. V was pared by 7 bases and J by 9 bases, with 13 bases of the junction left unmatched. The CDR3 runs 15 residues. The CDR3: CASTMGTGFFGEQFF. In nucleotides, the CDR3 is TGTGCCAGCACCATGGGGACAGGGTTTTTTGGTGAGCAGTTCTTC.

This clonotype was counted ten times or more. The chain couples TRBV28 to TRBJ2-5, with D possibly called TRBD1 or TRBD2 (5 bases each). In germline, CDR1 is MDHEN, CDR2 SYDVKM. The CDR3 has 15 amino acids. V was pared by 5 bases and J by 4 bases, with 17 bases between. CDR3 residues: CASSIAWGSGETQYF. DNA for the CDR3: TGTGCCAGCAGTATAGCCTGGGGGTCCGGAGAGACCCAGTACTTC.

This clonotype was seen a few times. The chain recombines TRBV2 with TRBJ2-6; 8 positions match TRBD1. V trimming: 8 bases; J trimming: 2 bases; junction bases outside the gene matches: 8. The germline gives CDR1 SNHLY, CDR2 FYNNEI. The CDR3 is 16 residues long. The CDR3 spells CASQKETGAGANVLTF. CDR3 sequence (DNA): TGTGCCAGCCAAAAAGAGACAGGGGCTGGGGCCAACGTCCTGACTTTC. Using reference TRBV2 and TRBJ2-6 for the parts outside the CDR3, the full variable domain is EPEVTQTPSHQVTQMGQEVILRCVPISNHLYFYWYRQILGQKVEFLVSFYNNEISEKSEIFDDQFSVERPDGSNFTLKIRSTKLEDSAMYFCASQKETGAGANVLTFGAGSRLTVL.

This clonotype is medium-sized within its sample. The chain combines TRBV7-2 with TRBJ2-1; 10 bases agree with TRBD1. Unmatched junction bases numbered 7, after V lost 1 base and J lost 7 bases. From germline, CDR1 is SGHTA and CDR2 FQGNSA. The CDR3 length is 16 residues. The CDR3 is CASSLEARDRGNEQFF. CDR3 nucleotides: TGTGCCAGCAGCTTAGAGGCCCGGGACAGGGGTAATGAGCAGTTCTTC.

The chain uses TRBV7-3 and TRBJ2-6; no clear D. Between the trimmed V and J ends, which lost 2 bases and 0 bases, there was a span of 11 bases. The CDR3 runs to 17 residues. Germline assignment: CDR1 SGHTA and CDR2 FQGTGA. The chain's CDR3 is CASSLVGGTSGANVLTF. DNA of the CDR3: TGTGCCAGCAGCTTAGTAGGCGGAACCTCTGGGGCCAACGTCCTGACTTTC. Full variable domain (remainder filled in from reference TRBV7-3 and TRBJ2-6): GAGVSQTPSNKVTEKGKYVELRCDPISGHTALYWYRQSLGQGPEFLIYFQGTGAADDSGLPNDRFFAVRPEGSVSTLKIQRTERGDSAVYLCASSLVGGTSGANVLTFGAGSRLTVL.

This clonotype was observed at least ten times. At one end, the junction sequence differs from germline, possibly due to a read error. The chain links TRBV7-2 to TRBJ1-1, with 7 bases identical to TRBD1. The CDR3 runs 16 residues. The V gene's germline CDR1 is SGHTA and CDR2 FQGNSA. The CDR3 spells CASNLLGGDRNTEAFF. CDR3 nucleotides: TGTGCCAGCAACTTATTAGGGGGGGACAGGAACACTGAAGCTTTCTTT.

This clonotype has ten or more counts. The rearrangement uses TRBV28 and TRBJ2-7; D is possibly TRBD1 (6 bases). The length of the CDR3 is 15 residues. The germline V and J ends were trimmed by 6 bases and 3 bases, with 18 bases remaining between them. Germline CDR1 reads MDHEN; CDR2 reads SYDVKM. The CDR3 loop is CASRKQGKVLYEQYF. DNA of the CDR3: TGTGCCAGCAGGAAACAGGGAAAGGTCCTCTACGAGCAGTACTTC.

The chain uses TRBV28 and TRBJ2-7, with D tentatively TRBD2 (5 bases). Germline CDR1 reads MDHEN; CDR2 reads SYDVKM. V gave up 6 bases and J gave up 5 bases, with 14 bases separating them. The CDR3 consists of 13 residues. CDR3 coding DNA: TGTGCCAGCAGCTCGGGGAGTAGGAACGAGCAGTACTTC. Amino acids: CASSSGSRNEQYF.

The table lists this clonotype with a few counts. The genes are TRBV7-9 and TRBJ1-2; D remains unclear. CDR1 and CDR2 from the germline V gene are SEHNR and FQNEAQ (reference sequence). CDR3 length equals 12 residues. V lost 1 base and J 4 bases, leaving 4 bases between the germline ends. CDR3 DNA sequence: TGTGCCAGCAGCTTAGAGATCTATGGCTACACCTTC. It codes for CASSLEIYGYTF.

This clonotype was observed a handful of times. This chain uses TRBV28 with TRBJ2-3; the match to TRBD2 covers 14 bases. V gave up 6 bases and J gave up 6 bases; unmatched junction bases: 8. Germline V gene sequence: CDR1 MDHEN, CDR2 SYDVKM. The CDR3 length is 16 residues. This chain's CDR3 is CASSPGLAGASDTQYF. CDR3 nucleotide sequence: TGTGCCAGCAGCCCGGGACTAGCGGGAGCTTCGGATACGCAGTATTTT.

In this sample, this clonotype turned up many times. The chain employs TRBV5-1 and TRBJ2-7, with TRBD1 matching over 10 bases. CDR1 is SGHRS and CDR2 is YFSETQ in the germline V gene. This CDR3 contains 15 residues. Trimming removed 4 bases from V and 6 bases from J; junction bases left unmatched: 10. The DNA for the CDR3 is TGCGCCAGCAGCATGGACAGGGGGTCAGTCGGCGAGCAGTACTTC. It translates to CASSMDRGSVGEQYF.

By share, this clonotype counts as medium-sized. The rearrangement uses TRBV27 and TRBJ1-2; a possible D gene is TRBD1 (6 bases). This CDR3 region has 14 residues. Trimming stripped 7 bases from V and 5 bases from J, with 17 bases between. The V gene's germline CDR1 is MNHEY and CDR2 SMNVEV (reference sequence). The CDR3 here is CASTPSTGSYGYTF. CDR3 DNA sequence: TGTGCCAGCACCCCATCCACAGGGTCGTATGGCTACACCTTC.

The chain couples TRBV30 to TRBJ2-2; 7 bases are shared with TRBD1. The germline gives CDR1 GTSNPN, CDR2 SVGIG (reference sequence). V shed 1 base and J 4 bases; nucleotides not matched to a gene: 9. The CDR3 is 16 amino acids. CDR3 region: CAWSGYRGASTGELFF. CDR3 sequence (DNA): TGTGCCTGGAGTGGATACAGGGGAGCGAGCACCGGGGAGCTGTTTTTT. The variable domain in full, completed from reference TRBV30 and TRBJ2-2, reads SQTIHQWPATLVQPVGSPLSLECTVEGTSNPNLYWYRQAAGRGLQLLFYSVGIGQISSEVPQNLSASRPQDRQFILSSKKLLLSDSGFYLCAWSGYRGASTGELFFGEGSRLTVL.

This clonotype showed up just a few times. The chain couples TRBV4-1 to TRBJ2-3; 13 bases are shared with TRBD2. The V and J ends lost 1 base and 3 bases, in that order; junction bases with no gene match: 1. The CDR3 sequence is 16 residues long. Germline V gene data show CDR1 as MGHRA and CDR2 as YSYEKL. The DNA for the CDR3 is TGCGCCAGCAGCCAAGGGACTAGCGGGAGAACAGATACGCAGTATTTT. Translating it yields CASSQGTSGRTDTQYF.

This clonotype was recorded many times. The chain joins TRBV9 to TRBJ2-2; D call uncertain. CDR1 and CDR2 from the germline V gene are SGDLS and YYNGEE. This CDR3 comprises 14 residues. V lost 1 base and J 1 base, leaving 5 bases between the germline ends. CDR3 region: CASSVSRNTGELFF. The CDR3 DNA sequence: TGTGCCAGCAGCGTATCACGGAACACCGGGGAGCTGTTTTTT.

This clonotype has at least ten counts. The genes are TRBV29-1 and TRBJ2-3; weak D call: TRBD1 (6 bases). This CDR3 spans 12 amino acids. The V gene lost 8 bases and the J gene lost 0 bases, with 9 bases spanning the gap. The germline CDR1 and CDR2 sequences are SQVTM and ANQGSEA. The CDR3 region is CSKTGSTDTQYF. As DNA, the CDR3 is TGCAGCAAGACAGGAAGCACAGATACGCAGTATTTT.

This clonotype was seen ten or more times. The chain couples TRBV20-1 to TRBJ1-1; no clear D gene. Trimming left V 5 bases short and J 4 bases short, with 11 bases between. This CDR3 has 12 amino acids. Germline V lookup: CDR1 DFQATT, CDR2 SNEGSKA (reference sequence). This CDR3 reads CSAHGVSTEAFF. CDR3 bases: TGCAGTGCTCACGGTGTGAGCACTGAAGCTTTCTTT.

This clonotype was counted at least ten times. V and J are TRBV12-3 or TRBV12-4 and TRBJ1-2; D is unresolved. Trimming shortened V by 3 bases and J by 0 bases, and 14 bases separated the two germline ends. The CDR3 is 16 amino acids. The CDR3 protein is CASSFFRTQTNYGYTF. DNA of the CDR3: TGTGCCAGCAGTTTTTTCCGGACTCAAACTAACTATGGCTACACCTTC.

This clonotype has a handful of counts. This chain joins TRBV5-1 and TRBJ2-6; D remains unclear. This CDR3 has 17 amino acids. V was pared by 0 bases and J by 0 bases, with 10 bases between. Looked up from germline, CDR1 is SGHRS and CDR2 is YFSETQ. The CDR3 DNA follows: TGCGCCAGCAGCTTGGGGGCAGGCACCTCTGGGGCCAACGTCCTGACTTTC. The encoded protein is CASSLGAGTSGANVLTF.

This clonotype has a count of ten or more. The rearrangement uses TRBV28 and TRBJ2-1, with D maybe TRBD2 (6 bases). Trimming took 5 bases from V and 3 from J, leaving 11 bases between them. CDR3 length: 14 residues. Germline assignment: CDR1 MDHEN and CDR2 SYDVKM. The CDR3 bases are TGTGCCAGCAGTCCCCTGCGGGACTACAATGAGCAGTTCTTC. Its translation: CASSPLRDYNEQFF.

The chain employs TRBV11-2 and TRBJ2-7, with D uncertain. V lost 3 bases, J lost 6 bases, and 12 bases lay in between. Germline CDR1 and CDR2: SGHAT and FQNNGV. This CDR3 region has 13 residues. CDR3 protein: CASSLYPGGEQYF. The CDR3 DNA reads TGTGCCAGCAGCTTGTATCCTGGTGGCGAGCAGTACTTC.

This clonotype appeared many times. This chain links TRBV10-2 with TRBJ2-1; no clear D. CDR1 and CDR2 from the germline V gene are WSHSY and SAAADI. V dropped 7 bases and J dropped 0 bases, with 7 bases sitting between them. CDR3 length: 13 amino acids. This chain's CDR3 is CASKRRSYNEQFF. Here the CDR3 DNA reads TGCGCCAGCAAGAGACGCTCCTACAATGAGCAGTTCTTC.